A single sample is the source of the 21 T cell receptor beta chains below, sequenced in a study of OX40 agonist ivuxolimab in advanced cancers. The data were produced by immunoSEQ multiplex PCR, yet TCRdb's version contains in-frame clones alone and is incomplete. The table includes fewer than 30,000 clones, less than 90% detected once. Source: CD4+ or CD8+ T cells sorted from blood, taken in a trial of the OX40 agonist ivuxolimab. These receptors were taken from an adult with an advanced solid tumor such as melanoma, head and neck, liver or kidney cancer.

The chain links TRBV27 to TRBJ2-7, with 9 positions matching TRBD1. The CDR3 has 14 amino acids. CDR1 is MNHEY, CDR2 SMNVEV, per germline (reference sequence). V shed 2 bases, J shed 6 bases, and the junction held 5 bases outside the gene matches. CDR3 DNA sequence: TGTGCCAGCAGTTTAACGGGACAGGGTCGCGAGCAGTACTTC. It is translated as CASSLTGQGREQYF.

V gene TRBV29-1 combines with J gene TRBJ1-2; D uncertain. The V gene lost 6 bases and the J gene lost 0 bases, with 17 bases spanning the gap. The CDR3 extends over 15 amino acids. Germline assignment: CDR1 SQVTM and CDR2 ANQGSEA. CDR3 sequence reads: CSVTHPDFTNYGYTF. DNA for the CDR3: TGCAGCGTAACCCATCCCGACTTCACTAACTATGGCTACACCTTC.

This clone has more than one count but fewer than ten. V and J are TRBV5-6 and TRBJ2-1, with TRBD1 matching 8 bases. The V gene end was trimmed by 3 bases and the J gene end by 5 bases; junction bases not matched to a gene: 7. This CDR3 is 15 amino acids long. CDR1 is SGHDT and CDR2 is YYEEEE in the germline V gene. The CDR3 DNA sequence: TGTGCCAGCAGCTCACCGGGACAGGAGGACAATGAGCAGTTCTTC. Protein sequence: CASSSPGQEDNEQFF.

V gene TRBV7-2 combines with J gene TRBJ1-2; possible D gene TRBD1, 5 bases. The V gene lost 0 bases and the J gene lost 3 bases, with 5 bases spanning the gap. Per germline, CDR1 SGHTA and CDR2 FQGNSA. This CDR3 has 13 amino acids. In DNA form, the CDR3 reads TGTGCCAGCAGCTTAGCAGGGGACTATGGCTACACCTTC. Translated, it gives CASSLAGDYGYTF.

The V call is TRBV7-3, the J call TRBJ2-1, with D perhaps matching TRBD1 or TRBD2 (6 bases each). This CDR3 is built from 15 residues. Germline CDR1 is SGHTA and CDR2 is FQGTGA. V lost 5 bases and J lost 1, with 12 bases in between. CDR3 residues: CASSPLGGSYNEQFF. DNA for the CDR3: TGTGCCAGCAGCCCCCTAGGGGGGTCCTACAATGAGCAGTTCTTC.

The rearrangement joins TRBV25-1 to TRBJ2-7; no firm D call. This CDR3 has 11 residues. V lost 7 bases, J lost 6 bases, and 10 bases lay in between. CDR1 MGHDK and CDR2 SYGVNS come from the germline V gene. Here the CDR3 reads CASKSGLEQYF. CDR3 DNA sequence: TGTGCCAGCAAATCCGGGCTCGAGCAGTACTTC.

CDR3 nucleotide sequence: TGTGCCAGCTGGCGGGGCCTCAATTCACCCCTCCACTTT. The encoded protein is CASWRGLNSPLHF. The V and J genes are TRBV2 and TRBJ1-6; a weak D match, TRBD1 (5 bases). Looked up from germline, CDR1 is SNHLY and CDR2 is FYNNEI. Trimming removed 8 bases from V and 7 bases from J, with 12 bases in between. This CDR3 is built from 13 residues.

This chain's CDR3 is CSVKPGTGAYEQYF. In DNA, the CDR3 is TGCAGCGTCAAGCCCGGGACAGGGGCCTACGAGCAGTACTTC. The chain joins TRBV29-1 to TRBJ2-7; 10 bases map to TRBD1. CDR3 length equals 14 residues. The ends lost 6 bases at V and 2 bases at J; junction bases unmatched: 7. Germline V CDR1 and CDR2: SQVTM, ANQGSEA.

The gene calls are TRBV19 and TRBJ2-7; 7 bases line up with TRBD1. The V gene's germline CDR1 is LNHDA and CDR2 SQIVND (reference sequence). V shed 9 bases, J shed 3 bases, and the junction held 11 bases outside the gene matches. This CDR3 has 14 amino acids. The CDR3 DNA sequence: TGTGCCAGCTCCGAGGGGGCCATTTTCTACGAGCAGTACTTC. Translating it yields CASSEGAIFYEQYF.

About this clone itself: Within the sample, other DNA sequences also encode this same CDR3. The V call is TRBV5-1, the J call TRBJ2-7, with D possibly TRBD2 on 7 matching bases. The CDR3 length is 16 residues. The germline V gene has CDR1 SGHRS and CDR2 YFSETQ. V was cut by 1 base and J by 2 bases, with 16 bases left in between. The CDR3 region has the DNA TGCGCCAGCAGCTTGAGGGGGGGGGACACTCCCTACGAGCAGTACTTC. This gives the protein CASSLRGGDTPYEQYF.

The chain links TRBV4-1 to TRBJ1-3; maybe TRBD1 (5 bases). Trimming took off 5 bases at V and 3 bases at J, with 14 bases between the two ends. The length of the CDR3 is 15 residues. Germline assignment: CDR1 MGHRA and CDR2 YSYEKL. The CDR3 sequence is CASSDGAWNGNTIYF. In DNA, the CDR3 is TGCGCCAGCAGCGACGGGGCTTGGAATGGAAACACCATATATTTT.

The chain carries TRBV19 and TRBJ1-5; 7 bases match TRBD1. From germline, CDR1 is LNHDA and CDR2 SQIVND (reference sequence). Trimming took 3 bases from V and 0 from J; bases not matched to a gene: 14. The CDR3 has 19 amino acids. CDR3 region: CASSIPEGQGGYSNQPQHF. The CDR3 bases are TGTGCCAGTAGTATCCCCGAGGGGCAGGGGGGCTATAGCAATCAGCCCCAGCATTTT.

The rearrangement uses TRBV30 and TRBJ1-5; perhaps TRBD1 as D (5 bases). CDR3 size: 14 residues. Looked up from germline, CDR1 is GTSNPN and CDR2 is SVGIG (reference sequence). Deletions cut 1 base from V and 6 bases from J, with 13 bases between. This chain's CDR3 is CAWSAGGSSQPQHF. The DNA of the CDR3 is TGTGCCTGGAGTGCCGGGGGTTCGTCTCAGCCCCAGCATTTT.

V and J are TRBV2 and TRBJ2-1; the match to TRBD2 covers 11 bases. Germline loops: CDR1 SNHLY, CDR2 FYNNEI. The CDR3 has 14 amino acids. Trimming at V came to 2 bases and at J to 11 bases, leaving 5 bases not matched to a gene. The CDR3: CASSELAGGPQQFF. The CDR3 bases are TGTGCCAGCAGTGAACTAGCGGGGGGCCCCCAGCAGTTCTTC.

Remarks on this clone: An end of the junction does not agree with germline; a read error may underlie this. The chain has TRBV7-9 and TRBJ1-2; the D gene is possibly TRBD1 (5 bases). The CDR3 is made up of 12 amino acids. Germline V gene sequence: CDR1 SEHNR, CDR2 FQNEAQ (reference sequence). This chain's CDR3 is CASSDTQDPIDF. The CDR3 DNA reads TGTGCCAGCAGCGATACACAGGATCCGATTGATTTC.

V and J are TRBV4-1 and TRBJ1-1; D gene unclear. The CDR3 is 15 amino acids. Germline assignment: CDR1 MGHRA and CDR2 YSYEKL. V lost 0 bases and J 5 bases, leaving 13 bases between the germline ends. CDR3 loop: CASSQDGSPETEAFF. DNA of the CDR3: TGCGCCAGCAGCCAAGATGGCAGTCCGGAAACTGAAGCTTTCTTT.

This clone appeared once. The CDR3 DNA reads TGCGCCAGCAGCTTGGTCAGGGCTGTCGACGAGCAGTACTTC. Protein product: CASSLVRAVDEQYF. The chain recombines TRBV5-1 with TRBJ2-5; a possible D gene is TRBD1 (5 bases). The DNA end is a closer match to TRBJ2-7, so the J assignment may be wrong. The V gene's germline CDR1 is SGHRS and CDR2 YFSETQ. CDR3 length: 14 residues.

J is TRBJ2-1 and V is TRBV27; 8 nucleotides align to TRBD2. Looked up from germline, CDR1 is MNHEY and CDR2 is SMNVEV (reference sequence). The CDR3 loop spans 17 amino acids. J lost 0 bases, V lost 4 bases, and 8 bases had no gene match. CDR3 coding DNA: TGTGCCAGCAGTTCCTTCCCGGGGGGGAGCTCCTACAATGAGCAGTTCTTC. The encoded protein is CASSSFPGGSSYNEQFF.

The chain couples TRBV10-3 to TRBJ2-7; D tentatively reads TRBD1 or TRBD2 (7 bases each). With 10 bases removed from V and 4 bases from J, the gap between germline ends came to 26 bases. Germline V CDR1 and CDR2: ENHRY, SYGVKD. The CDR3 is made up of 16 amino acids. Written as DNA, the CDR3 is TGTGCCACCAAAGGGGACTTAGCAGGGGGGGGATACGAGCAGTACTTC. Its translation is CATKGDLAGGGYEQYF.

Details on this clone: The junction shows a germline mismatch at one end, possibly a read error. V usage is TRBV6-1 and J usage is TRBJ1-3; a possible D gene is TRBD1 (6 bases). The CDR3 has 13 amino acids. Germline CDR1 reads MNHNS; CDR2 reads SASEGT. CDR3 DNA: TGTGCCATTAACAGGGAACGAGGAAGCACCATATATTTT. It is translated as CAINRERGSTIYF.

This chain joins TRBV28 and TRBJ2-1; 10 bases are a match to TRBD2. CDR3 length: 16 residues. Trimming at V came to 5 bases and at J to 9 bases, leaving 13 bases not matched to a gene. The germline gives CDR1 MDHEN, CDR2 SYDVKM. As DNA, the CDR3 is TGTGCCAGCAGTCCACTCGGGACTAGCGCCGTCCGTGAGCAGTTCTTC. It translates to CASSPLGTSAVREQFF.